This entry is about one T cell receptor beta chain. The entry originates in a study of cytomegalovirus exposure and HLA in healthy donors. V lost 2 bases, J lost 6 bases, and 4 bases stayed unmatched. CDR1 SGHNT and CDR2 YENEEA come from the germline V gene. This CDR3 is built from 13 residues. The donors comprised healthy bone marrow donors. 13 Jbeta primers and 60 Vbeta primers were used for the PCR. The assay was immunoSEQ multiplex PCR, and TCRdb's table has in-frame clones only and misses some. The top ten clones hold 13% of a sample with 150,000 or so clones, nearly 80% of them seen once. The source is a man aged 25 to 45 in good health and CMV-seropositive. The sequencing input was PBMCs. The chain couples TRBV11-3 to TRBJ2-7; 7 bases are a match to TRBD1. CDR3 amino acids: CASSLNRGGEQYF. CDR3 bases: TGTGCCAGCAGCTTAAACAGGGGTGGCGAGCAGTACTTC.